This T cell receptor beta chain was captured by sequencing in a study of T cells in Graves' hyperthyroidism and ophthalmopathy. Across the whole study: Peripheral blood was drawn at first diagnosis, prior to all treatment.

RNA transcripts gave rise to amplified TCR beta CDR3 regions. Researchers ran a first-round RT-PCR on the TCR CDR3 using the HTBI primer set. TCRdb processed the multiplex PCR reads anew with MiXCR; each CDR3 protein has one entry. The data show about 350,000 distinct CDR3 sequences, 18% seen once. In this sample, this clonotype turned up a few times. Its specificity is unknown. Germline loops: CDR1 LGHDT, CDR2 YNNKEL (reference sequence). The CDR3 has 16 residues. V trimming: 7 bases; J trimming: 4 bases; junction bases outside the gene matches: 10. Notes on the study in general: For ophthalmopathy, model prediction preceded onset by a median roughly 6.2 months.

The diagnostic basis comprised clinical symptoms, serum thyroxine and TRAb, thyroid ultrasound and orbital computed tomography. Sequenced sample: blood. This chain joins TRBV3-1 and TRBJ2-5; TRBD2 aligns across 12 bases. The receptor's source is a woman aged 40 to 50 with Graves' ophthalmopathy. CDR3 region: CASTSGRAVKRETQYF. The CDR3 coding sequence is TGTGCCAGCACTAGCGGGAGGGCCGTTAAACGAGAGACCCAGTACTTC.